The source of this T cell receptor (beta chain) is a study of blood T cell repertoires in COVID-19. Study details: Whether acute or convalescent, the COVID-19 samples came from the United States, Italy and Spain. Sample material is recorded as cDNA or gDNA derived from T cells, B-cell-depleted T cells, or PBMCs.

This CDR3 is built from 13 residues. V lost 4 bases and J lost 2; bases outside the gene matches: 1. Original handling: Estimated nucleated cell counts came from reference gene primer amplification. Sequencing used immunoSEQ multiplex PCR; TCRdb keeps in-frame clones, though not all of them. That table is the source of V, J and clone size, and D and trimming were worked out from the DNA. The sample includes tens of thousands of clones, roughly 85% of them seen just once. The TCR comes from a human donor in a cohort sampled during active COVID-19. The chain combines TRBV12-3 or TRBV12-4 with TRBJ1-2; TRBD1 matches at 7 bases. Sequencing input: peripheral blood. The CDR3 reads CASSSGQNYGYTF. CDR3 coding DNA: TGTGCCAGCAGTTCGGGACAGAACTATGGCTACACCTTC.